What follows are 23 T cell receptor beta chains derived from one specimen sequenced in a study of blood T cell repertoires in COVID-19 (dated by TCRdb to the early 2020s). The library was made by the immunoSEQ multiplex PCR assay. The table comes from immuneACCESS by way of TCRdb, which keeps in-frame sequences with V and J called. Part of the clones is missing from these tables; in studies checked, under half for an unresolved V gene and the rest for unknown reasons. This sample has 80,000 to 95,000 clones in its table, and roughly 90% of those were observed once. Around a quarter of the sample belongs to the ten largest clones. Sample: peripheral blood. These receptors were collected from a man in his forties or fifties with active or convalescent COVID-19.

V is TRBV6-1 and J is TRBJ2-1; D is perhaps TRBD1 (5 bases). V was pared by 5 bases and J by 9 bases, with 11 bases between. Germline loops: CDR1 MNHNS, CDR2 SASEGT. CDR3 length equals 12 residues. The CDR3 reads CASSPRAGEQFF. Written as DNA, the CDR3 is TGTGCCAGCAGTCCCAGGGCTGGTGAGCAGTTCTTC.

V gene TRBV4-2 combines with J gene TRBJ1-2; TRBD1 agrees at 7 bases. Losses at the gene ends were 0 bases for V and 5 bases for J; bases not matched to a gene: 9. The CDR3 covers 16 residues. Germline V gives CDR1 LGHNA, CDR2 YNFKEQ. CDR3 sequence (DNA): TGTGCCAGCAGCCAAGATCTACAGAAACAGGGGTATGGCTACACCTTC. It yields the protein CASSQDLQKQGYGYTF.

The gene calls are TRBV6-5 and TRBJ2-1, with D perhaps TRBD2 (7 bases). The V and J ends lost 2 bases and 9 bases respectively, with 14 bases between them. Germline V gene lookup returns CDR1 MNHEY and CDR2 SVGAGI. CDR3 length equals 14 residues. CDR3 loop: CASSYVGGGSEQFF. The DNA of the CDR3 is TGTGCCAGCAGTTACGTGGGAGGGGGAAGTGAGCAGTTCTTC.

The V gene is TRBV5-4, the J gene TRBJ2-1; 13 positions match TRBD2. The CDR3 loop spans 15 amino acids. The V and J ends lost 4 bases and 5 bases, in that order; junction bases with no gene match: 3. Germline V gene lookup returns CDR1 SGHNT and CDR2 YYREEE (reference sequence). CDR3 protein: CASSTGLAGNNEQFF. The CDR3 coding sequence is TGTGCCAGCAGCACGGGACTAGCGGGAAACAATGAGCAGTTCTTC.

This clone was picked up a small number of times. The CDR3 bases are TGTGCCAGCAGCTTCCGGACAGGAACCTACGAGCAGTACTTC. Its protein product is CASSFRTGTYEQYF. The chain is built from TRBV14 and TRBJ2-7; TRBD1 aligns across 7 bases. CDR1 and CDR2 (germline): SGHDN, FVKESK. J was trimmed by 2 bases and V by 5 bases; bases with no gene match: 6. This CDR3 is 14 amino acids long. Together with reference TRBV14 and TRBJ2-7, the CDR3 gives the full variable domain: EAGVTQFPSHSVIEKGQTVTLRCDPISGHDNLYWYRRVMGKEIKFLLHFVKESKQDESGMPNNRFLAERTGGTYSTLKVQPAELEDSGVYFCASSFRTGTYEQYFGPGTRLTVT.

The rearrangement links TRBV28 to TRBJ1-5; no clear D. From germline, CDR1 is MDHEN and CDR2 SYDVKM. CDR3 length equals 14 residues. V was shortened by 3 bases and J by 5 bases, with 11 bases between the two germline ends. CDR3 sequence reads: CASSLGKWDQPQHF. The CDR3 DNA reads as TGTGCCAGCAGTTTGGGCAAATGGGATCAGCCCCAGCATTTT.

The rearrangement joins TRBV6-1 to TRBJ1-3; 7 nucleotides align to TRBD1. Germline V gene data show CDR1 as MNHNS and CDR2 as SASEGT. This CDR3 comprises 16 residues. V lost 4 bases, J lost 0 bases, and 6 bases stayed unmatched. The CDR3 sequence is CASSAARGSSGNTIYF. CDR3 DNA sequence: TGTGCCAGCAGTGCGGCCAGGGGGAGCTCTGGAAACACCATATATTTT.

The chain has TRBV21-1 and TRBJ2-7; TRBD1 is the table's D call, not checked against the DNA. TRBV21-1 is given as a pseudogene. The CDR3 sequence is 13 residues long. The CDR3 loop reads CASSKVAGYEQYF. CDR3 bases: TGTGCCAGCAGCAAAGTGGCAGGCTACGAGCAGTACTTC.

The chain uses TRBV24-1 and TRBJ1-2; 9 bases fit TRBD1. Germline V gene lookup returns CDR1 KGHDR and CDR2 SFDVKD. The CDR3 extends over 14 amino acids. Trimming removed 8 bases from V and 6 bases from J; junction bases left unmatched: 9. CDR3 loop: CATNPGTGSNGYTF. Written as DNA, the CDR3 is TGTGCCACCAACCCCGGGACAGGGAGTAATGGCTACACCTTC.

DNA for the CDR3: TGCGCCAGCAGCAACCGGGACAGGGGGCGGTTTGAAAAACTGTTTTTT. Residues: CASSNRDRGRFEKLFF. The gene calls are TRBV5-1 and TRBJ1-4, with 12 positions matching TRBD1. The CDR3 has 16 residues. J lost 7 bases, V lost 4 bases, and 8 bases had no gene match. Germline assignment: CDR1 SGHRS and CDR2 YFSETQ.

This sequence joins TRBV19 and TRBJ2-3, with a possible D match to TRBD2 (5 bases). This CDR3 comprises 14 residues. The V end was cut by 5 bases, the J end by 0 bases, with 9 bases between. In germline, CDR1 is LNHDA, CDR2 SQIVND (reference sequence). CDR3 sequence: CASSLALSTDTQYF. The CDR3 DNA is TGTGCCAGTAGTCTAGCCCTTAGCACAGATACGCAGTATTTT.

In its sample, this clone was seen a few times. The rearrangement joins TRBV7-9 to TRBJ1-1; a weak D match, TRBD1 (5 bases). CDR1 is SEHNR and CDR2 is FQNEAQ in the germline V gene (reference sequence). Trimming stripped 5 bases from V and 4 bases from J, with 11 bases between. The CDR3 has 13 amino acids. CDR3 region: CASSARVVTEAFF. CDR3 DNA: TGTGCCAGCAGCGCCAGGGTTGTCACTGAAGCTTTCTTT.

The rearrangement links TRBV10-1 to TRBJ2-6; D perhaps matches TRBD2 (5 bases). The CDR3 spans 18 residues. The germline CDR1 and CDR2 sequences are WNHNN and SYGVQD (reference sequence). V was cut by 0 bases and J by 0 bases, with 12 bases left in between. Here the CDR3 DNA reads TGCGCCAGCAGTGAGTCACGCGACGGGAACTCTGGGGCCAACGTCCTGACTTTC. Protein: CASSESRDGNSGANVLTF.

For the CDR3, the DNA is TGTGCCTGGAGGTCGCAGGGACAGGGGAATCAGGGCTACACCTTC. Its protein product is CAWRSQGQGNQGYTF. The chain employs TRBV30 and TRBJ1-2, with 10 bases that match TRBD1. Germline V gene data show CDR1 as GTSNPN and CDR2 as SVGIG (reference sequence). V was pared by 3 bases and J by 8 bases, with 12 bases of the junction left unmatched. The CDR3 consists of 15 residues.

The V call is TRBV5-4, the J call TRBJ2-3; 13 nucleotides align to TRBD2. J gave up 7 bases and V 3 bases, and 8 bases lay outside the gene matches. Germline CDR1 reads SGHNT; CDR2 reads YYREEE (reference sequence). CDR3 length: 16 amino acids. The CDR3 DNA reads TGTGCCAGCAGCTCCTCGACTAGCGGGAGGATAAATACGCAGTATTTT. Translated: CASSSSTSGRINTQYF.

The gene calls are TRBV5-1 and TRBJ2-7, with D perhaps TRBD1 (6 bases). Germline assignment: CDR1 SGHRS and CDR2 YFSETQ. Trimming took 4 bases from V and 3 from J, leaving 14 bases between them. This CDR3 is 14 amino acids long. The chain's CDR3 is CASSRTGQGYEQYF. Here the CDR3 DNA reads TGCGCCAGCAGCAGGACGGGACAAGGCTACGAGCAGTACTTC.

This chain connects TRBV5-5 to TRBJ2-2; no reliable D call. Germline V CDR1 and CDR2: SGHKS, YYEKEE (reference sequence). This CDR3 is built from 16 residues. V shed 1 base and J shed 2 bases, with 12 bases lying between them. The CDR3 DNA sequence: TGTGCCAGCAGCTTGCGTTCCACAGCCAACACCGGGGAGCTGTTTTTT. This encodes CASSLRSTANTGELFF.

This clone has a single count. The genes are TRBV29-1 and TRBJ1-4; weak D call: TRBD1 (6 bases). Germline assignment: CDR1 SQVTM and CDR2 ANQGSEA. The CDR3 has 14 residues. Trimming removed 7 bases from V and 3 bases from J, with 15 bases in between. The CDR3 nucleotides read TGCAGCGCCCAGGGGAGGGGGGCTAATGAAAAACTGTTTTTT. Encoded protein: CSAQGRGANEKLFF.

The chain combines TRBV21-1 with TRBJ2-7; the table gives TRBD2 as D, unverified against the DNA. TRBV21-1 is labeled a pseudogene. The CDR3 is 16 amino acids. The CDR3 nucleotides read TGTGCCAGCAGAGACGGGGGCGGGGGTCCCTCCTACGAGCAGTACTTC. It specifies CASRDGGGGPSYEQYF.

The chain carries TRBV7-7 and TRBJ2-5, with a possible D match to TRBD1 (6 bases). Looked up from germline, CDR1 is SSHAT and CDR2 is FNYEAQ (reference sequence). The CDR3 has 16 amino acids. Trimming took 2 bases from V and 2 from J, leaving 15 bases between them. The CDR3 sequence is CASSLTQGPPQETQYF. For the CDR3, the DNA is TGTGCCAGCAGCTTAACCCAGGGGCCTCCACAAGAGACCCAGTACTTC.

The V gene is TRBV10-2, the J gene TRBJ1-5; 11 bases align to TRBD1. The CDR3 runs to 17 residues. Germline CDR1 and CDR2: WSHSY and SAAADI. After removal of 6 bases from V and 3 bases from J, the junction contained 10 bases not matched to a gene. CDR3 sequence (DNA): TGCGCCAGCAGGGACGGACAGGGGGCGGTGGACAATCAGCCCCAGCATTTT. It encodes CASRDGQGAVDNQPQHF.

The chain couples TRBV18 to TRBJ1-3; perhaps TRBD1 as D (6 bases). Germline V gene sequence: CDR1 KGHSH, CDR2 LQKENI. V dropped 4 bases and J dropped 2 bases, with 18 bases sitting between them. The CDR3 runs 17 residues. CDR3 DNA sequence: TGTGCCAGCTCACTAAAACTACCGGGACACCCTGGAAACACCATATATTTT. Translation gives CASSLKLPGHPGNTIYF.

This chain connects TRBV5-4 to TRBJ2-7, with 8 bases identical to TRBD1. Germline loops: CDR1 SGHNT, CDR2 YYREEE (reference sequence). V gave up 4 bases and J gave up 7 bases; unmatched junction bases: 13. This CDR3 has 15 amino acids. The CDR3 DNA reads TGTGCCAGCAGCGGACGACAGGGGTCGATAAGGGAGCAGTACTTC. Protein: CASSGRQGSIREQYF.